The clone carrying this T cell receptor beta chain appeared once. Its specificity is unknown. The data were obtained in a study of OX40 agonist ivuxolimab in advanced cancers. About the research overall: Ivuxolimab was administered intravenously to patients at 0.01 to 10 mg/kg every 2 weeks. Partial responses were seen in three patients, one with hepatocellular carcinoma and two with cutaneous melanoma.

Repertoires were generated with immunoSEQ multiplex PCR, while TCRdb's copy carries only in-frame clones and drops some. This table holds roughly 61,000 clones, about 92% found once. Deletions cut 5 bases from V and 3 bases from J, with 7 bases between. Germline V gives CDR1 MRHNA, CDR2 SNTAGT. This CDR3 has 12 residues. The study, taken as a whole, reports: Also showing low normalized T-cell clonal expansion were some of the nonresponders. Among T cells, CD8+ cells averaged more expanded clones than CD4+ cells.

The chain carries TRBV6-4 and TRBJ1-2; tentatively, D is TRBD1 (5 bases). Sequencing was performed on CD4+ or CD8+ T cells sorted from blood, taken in a trial of the OX40 agonist ivuxolimab. This TCR derives from an adult with an advanced solid tumor such as melanoma, head and neck, liver or kidney cancer. The CDR3 here is CASSIRDYGYTF. CDR3 coding DNA: TGTGCCAGCAGTATCAGGGACTATGGCTACACCTTC.